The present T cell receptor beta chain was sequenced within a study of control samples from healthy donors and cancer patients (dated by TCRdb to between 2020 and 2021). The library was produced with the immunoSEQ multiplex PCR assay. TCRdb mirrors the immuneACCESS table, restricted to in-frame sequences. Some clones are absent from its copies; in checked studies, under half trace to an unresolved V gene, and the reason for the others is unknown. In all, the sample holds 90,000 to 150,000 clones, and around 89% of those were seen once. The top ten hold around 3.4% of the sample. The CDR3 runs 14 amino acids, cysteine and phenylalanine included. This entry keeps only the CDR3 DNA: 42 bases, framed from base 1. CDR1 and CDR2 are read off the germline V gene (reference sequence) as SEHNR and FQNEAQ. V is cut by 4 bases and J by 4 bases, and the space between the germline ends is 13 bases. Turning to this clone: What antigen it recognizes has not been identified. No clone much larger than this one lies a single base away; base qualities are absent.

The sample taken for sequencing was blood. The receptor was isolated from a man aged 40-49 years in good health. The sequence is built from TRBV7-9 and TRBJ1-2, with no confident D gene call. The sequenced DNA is TGTGCCAGCAGCTACCGGACGGACCTCTATGGCTACACCTTC. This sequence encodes CASSYRTDLYGYTF. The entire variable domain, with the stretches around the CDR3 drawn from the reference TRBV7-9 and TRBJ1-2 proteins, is DTGVSQNPRHKITKRGQNVTFRCDPISEHNRLYWYRQTLGQGPEFLTYFQNEAQLEKSRLLSDRFSAERPKGSFSTLEIQRTEQGDSAMYLCASSYRTDLYGYTFGSGTRLTVV.